The sequence of this TCR beta chain was determined in a study of CXCR3-negative and CXCR3-positive naive CD8 T cells. CD45RO-CCR7+CD27+CD95- characterized naive CD8+ T cells. Study-wide results and limits: Diversity in memory CD8+ cells fell much lower than the comparably high levels seen in both naive subsets. Similar TRBV-TRBJ usage characterized naive CXCR3-negative and CXCR3-positive cells; memory cells differed. More hydrophobic TRB CDR3s were found in CXCR3-positive naive cells than in CXCR3-negative naive cells.

Concerning this clonotype itself: Antigen: not known.

Through 5' RACE with UMI labels, the TRB cDNA libraries were prepared. TCRdb re-called the 5' RACE reads and gives one entry per CDR3 protein, without DNA. The sample holds about 150,000 distinct CDR3 sequences. This CDR3 region has 15 residues. The germline gives CDR1 DFQATT, CDR2 SNEGSKA (reference sequence). The TCR originated in a human donor in good health. Some clones in this sample may be carry-over from other donors' samples. The chain joins TRBV20-1 to TRBJ2-3; TCRdb names TRBD2, which stays unverified in the absence of DNA. Sequencing was done on a sample of naive CXCR3+ CD8+ T cells from blood. The subset is: CD45RO-CCR7+CD27+CD95- naive CD8+ T cells expressing CXCR3 (TNR3+). The CDR3: CSARDPLAGADTQYF.